The 2 T cell receptor beta chains given below trace back to one sample, sequenced in a study of blood T cells in healthy people across ages (dated by TCRdb to between 2014 and 2017). The library was generated by 5' RACE. These reads were obtained on an Illumina HiSeq 2500. The second PCR ran for roughly 7 to 12 cycles and used a J-beta primer mix along with a sample-barcoded 5' primer. TCRdb passed the public sequencing reads through fastp at Q25 and MiXCR, retaining productive beta sequences. CDR3 protein duplicates are merged, each entry listing the most common genes and DNA. In this sample the table shows about 320,000 distinct CDR3 sequences, around 29% of which occur a single time. The ten largest clones take up approximately 28% of the sample. The sequenced sample consisted of blood. These receptors all stem from a woman in her 70s in good health.

This clonotype showed up just a few times. The chain joins TRBV6-2 or TRBV6-3 to TRBJ2-7, with a tentative D call TRBD1 (6 bases). V was shortened by 4 bases and J by 4 bases, with 23 bases between the two germline ends. The germline V gene has CDR1 MNHEY and CDR2 SVGEGT. The CDR3 contains 17 residues. DNA for the CDR3: TGTGCCAGCAGTTCGGACAGCGGCAGCCGCATCCTGTACGAGCAGTACTTC. It translates to CASSSDSGSRILYEQYF.

The table lists this clonotype with a few counts. J is TRBJ1-1 and V is TRBV6-5; 9 positions match TRBD1. Germline V gene data show CDR1 as MNHEY and CDR2 as SVGAGI. Unmatched junction bases numbered 6, after V lost 6 bases and J lost 7 bases. The CDR3 runs 13 residues. The CDR3 DNA reads as TGTGCCAGCAGCCTACAGGGACAGGGTGAAGCTTTCTTT. Protein: CASSLQGQGEAFF.